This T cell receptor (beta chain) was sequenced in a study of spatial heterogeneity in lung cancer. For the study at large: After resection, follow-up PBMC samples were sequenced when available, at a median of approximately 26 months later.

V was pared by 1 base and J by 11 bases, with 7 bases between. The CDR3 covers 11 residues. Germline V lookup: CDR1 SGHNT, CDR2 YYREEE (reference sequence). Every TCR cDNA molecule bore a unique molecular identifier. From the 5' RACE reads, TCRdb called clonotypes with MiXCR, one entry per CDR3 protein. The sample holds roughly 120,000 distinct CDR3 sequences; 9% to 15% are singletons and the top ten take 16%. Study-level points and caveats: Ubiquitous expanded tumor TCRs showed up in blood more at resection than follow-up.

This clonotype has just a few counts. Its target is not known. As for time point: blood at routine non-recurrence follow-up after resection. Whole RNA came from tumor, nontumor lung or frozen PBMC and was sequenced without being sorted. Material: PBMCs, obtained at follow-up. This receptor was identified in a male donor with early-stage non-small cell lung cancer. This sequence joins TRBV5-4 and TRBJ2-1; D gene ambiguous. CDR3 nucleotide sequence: TGTGCCAGCAGCTTGTGGGAACAGCAGTTCTTC. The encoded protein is CASSLWEQQFF.